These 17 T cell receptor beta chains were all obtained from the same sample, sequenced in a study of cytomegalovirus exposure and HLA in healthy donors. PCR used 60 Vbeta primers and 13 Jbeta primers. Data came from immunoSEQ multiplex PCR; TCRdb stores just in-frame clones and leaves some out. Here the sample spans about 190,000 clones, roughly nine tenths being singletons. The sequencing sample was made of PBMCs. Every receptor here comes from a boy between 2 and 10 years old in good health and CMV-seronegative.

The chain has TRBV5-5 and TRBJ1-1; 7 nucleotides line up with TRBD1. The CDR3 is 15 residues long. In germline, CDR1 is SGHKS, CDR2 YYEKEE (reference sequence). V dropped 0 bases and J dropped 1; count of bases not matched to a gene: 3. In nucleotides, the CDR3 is TGTGCCAGCAGCTTGGAGTGGACAGGGAACACTGAAGCTTTCTTT. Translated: CASSLEWTGNTEAFF.

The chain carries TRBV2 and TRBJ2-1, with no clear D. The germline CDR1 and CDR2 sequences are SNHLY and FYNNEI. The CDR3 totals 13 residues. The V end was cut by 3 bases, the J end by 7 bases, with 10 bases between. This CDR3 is CASSERLRNEQFF. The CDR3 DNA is TGTGCCAGCAGTGAGAGGCTTAGGAATGAGCAGTTCTTC.

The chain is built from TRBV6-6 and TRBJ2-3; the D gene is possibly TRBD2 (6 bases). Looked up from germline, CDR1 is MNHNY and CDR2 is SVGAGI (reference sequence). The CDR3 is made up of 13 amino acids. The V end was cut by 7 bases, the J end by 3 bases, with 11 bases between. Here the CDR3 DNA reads TGTGCCAGCACCTTAAGCGGGACAGATACGCAGTATTTT. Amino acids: CASTLSGTDTQYF.

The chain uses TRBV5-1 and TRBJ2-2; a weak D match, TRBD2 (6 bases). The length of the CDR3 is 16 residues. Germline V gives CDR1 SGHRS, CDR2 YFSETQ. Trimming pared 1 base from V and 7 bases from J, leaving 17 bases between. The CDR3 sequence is CASSLSRLVVGGELFF. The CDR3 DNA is TGCGCCAGCAGCTTGAGCCGACTAGTCGTCGGCGGGGAGCTGTTTTTT.

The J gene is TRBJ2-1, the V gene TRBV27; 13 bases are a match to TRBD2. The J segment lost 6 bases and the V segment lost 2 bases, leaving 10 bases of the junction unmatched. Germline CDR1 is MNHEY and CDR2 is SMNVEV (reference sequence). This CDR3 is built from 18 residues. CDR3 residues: CASSLEGLAGEGVNEQFF. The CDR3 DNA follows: TGTGCCAGCAGTTTAGAAGGACTAGCGGGAGAAGGCGTCAATGAGCAGTTCTTC.

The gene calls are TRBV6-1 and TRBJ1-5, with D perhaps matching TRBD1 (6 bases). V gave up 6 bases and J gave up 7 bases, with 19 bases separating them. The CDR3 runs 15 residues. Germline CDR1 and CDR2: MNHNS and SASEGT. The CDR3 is CASSRGAGEGQPQHF. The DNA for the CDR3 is TGTGCCAGCAGCCGAGGGGCAGGGGAAGGGCAGCCCCAGCATTTT.

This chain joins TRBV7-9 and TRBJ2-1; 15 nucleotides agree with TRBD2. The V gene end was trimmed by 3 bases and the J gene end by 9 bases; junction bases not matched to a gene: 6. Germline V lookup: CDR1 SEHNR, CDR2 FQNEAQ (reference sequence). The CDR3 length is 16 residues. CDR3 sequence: CASSFGTSGRSGEQFF. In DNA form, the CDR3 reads TGTGCCAGCAGCTTCGGGACTAGCGGGAGGAGTGGTGAGCAGTTCTTC.

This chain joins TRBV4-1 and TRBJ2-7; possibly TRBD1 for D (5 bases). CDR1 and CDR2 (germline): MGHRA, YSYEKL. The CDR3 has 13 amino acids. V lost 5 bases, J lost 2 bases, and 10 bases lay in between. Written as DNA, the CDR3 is TGCGCCAGCAGCGGGGCAGCCACCTACGAGCAGTACTTC. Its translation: CASSGAATYEQYF.

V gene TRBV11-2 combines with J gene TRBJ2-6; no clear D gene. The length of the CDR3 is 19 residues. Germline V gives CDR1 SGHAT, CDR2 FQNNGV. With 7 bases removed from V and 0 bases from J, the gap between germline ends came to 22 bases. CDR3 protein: CASTLGDGYRSSGANVLTF. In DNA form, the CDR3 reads TGTGCCAGCACCCTCGGTGACGGGTACCGAAGCTCTGGGGCCAACGTCCTGACTTTC.

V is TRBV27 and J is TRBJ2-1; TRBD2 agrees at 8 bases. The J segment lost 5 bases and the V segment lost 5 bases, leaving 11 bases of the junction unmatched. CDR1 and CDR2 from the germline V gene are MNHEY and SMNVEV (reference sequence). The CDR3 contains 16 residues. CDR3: CASSGRTLAGNNEQFF. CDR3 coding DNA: TGTGCCAGCAGTGGGCGGACTCTAGCGGGTAACAATGAGCAGTTCTTC.

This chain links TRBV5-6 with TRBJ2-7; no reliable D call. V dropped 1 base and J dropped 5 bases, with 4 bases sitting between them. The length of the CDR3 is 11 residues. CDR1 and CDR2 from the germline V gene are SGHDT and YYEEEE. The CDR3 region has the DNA TGTGCCAGCAGCTTGTACAACGAGCAGTACTTC. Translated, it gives CASSLYNEQYF.

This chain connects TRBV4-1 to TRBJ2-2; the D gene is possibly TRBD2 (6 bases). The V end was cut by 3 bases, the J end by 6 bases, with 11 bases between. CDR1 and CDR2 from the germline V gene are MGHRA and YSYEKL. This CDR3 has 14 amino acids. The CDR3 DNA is TGCGCCAGCAGCCAGGATGGAGGGCCCGGGGAGCTGTTTTTT. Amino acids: CASSQDGGPGELFF.

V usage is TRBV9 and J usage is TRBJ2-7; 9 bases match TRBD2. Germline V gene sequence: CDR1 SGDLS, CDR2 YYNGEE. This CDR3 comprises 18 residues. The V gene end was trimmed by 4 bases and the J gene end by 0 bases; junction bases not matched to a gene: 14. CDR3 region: CASSRHAGGTLFSYEQYF. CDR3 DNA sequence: TGTGCCAGCAGCCGCCACGCGGGGGGGACCCTTTTCTCCTACGAGCAGTACTTC.

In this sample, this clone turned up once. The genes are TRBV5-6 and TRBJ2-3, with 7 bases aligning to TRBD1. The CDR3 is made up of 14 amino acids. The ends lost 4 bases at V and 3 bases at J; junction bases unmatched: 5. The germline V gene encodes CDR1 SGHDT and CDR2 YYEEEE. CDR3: CASSIGTVTDTQYF. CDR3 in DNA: TGTGCCAGCAGCATCGGGACAGTAACAGATACGCAGTATTTT.

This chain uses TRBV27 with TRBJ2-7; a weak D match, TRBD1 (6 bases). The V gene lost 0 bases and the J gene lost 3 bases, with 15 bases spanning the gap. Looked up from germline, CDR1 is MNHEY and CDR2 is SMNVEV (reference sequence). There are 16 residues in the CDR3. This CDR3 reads CASSLSYPGEGYEQYF. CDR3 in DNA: TGTGCCAGCAGTTTATCGTACCCAGGGGAAGGCTACGAGCAGTACTTC.

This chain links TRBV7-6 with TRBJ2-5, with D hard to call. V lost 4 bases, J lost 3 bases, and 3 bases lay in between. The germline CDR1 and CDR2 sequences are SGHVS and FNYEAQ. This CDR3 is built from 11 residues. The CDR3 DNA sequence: TGTGCCAGCAGCTCCGAAGAGACCCAGTACTTC. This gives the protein CASSSEETQYF.

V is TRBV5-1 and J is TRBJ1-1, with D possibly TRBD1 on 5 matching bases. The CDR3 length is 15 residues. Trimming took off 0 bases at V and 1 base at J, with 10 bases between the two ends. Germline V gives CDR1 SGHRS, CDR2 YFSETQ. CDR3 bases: TGCGCCAGCAGCTTGGAGGTCAGGGAGAACACTGAAGCTTTCTTT. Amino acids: CASSLEVRENTEAFF.